This TCR beta chain emerged from a study of beta chain features in type 1 diabetes. Study-wide context: Over all samples combined, fewer than 130,000,000 sorted cells were examined. The study's findings and limits: Moderate but significant shortening of TCRB CDR3s was recorded in all four CD4+ subsets from Type 1 diabetes patients.

CD45RO/CCR7/CD25/CD127/CD95/CD27 sorting isolated CD4+ naive, central memory, regulatory and stem cell-like memory cells. This clone was observed a handful of times. The antigen is undetermined. Sequenced material consisted of expressed TCRB transcripts (all of the isolated RNA was reverse transcribed). Libraries were prepared by immunoSEQ multiplex PCR; TCRdb keeps only in-frame clonotypes and omits some of them. The repertoire consists of roughly 170,000 clones, with about 13% occurring once and the leading ten covering about 0.66%. Germline V CDR1 and CDR2: SGHNT, YYREEE (reference sequence). This CDR3 region has 14 residues. Trimming removed 2 bases from V and 3 bases from J, with 9 bases in between.

The chain uses TRBV5-4 and TRBJ2-1; the D is unclear. Input material: central memory CD4+ T cells from blood. This clonotype was obtained from a woman aged 18-29 years in good health. In DNA form, the CDR3 reads TGTGCCAGCAGCTTCGTAGCTGGCTACAATGAGCAGTTCTTC. Its translation is CASSFVAGYNEQFF.